Listed here are 29 T cell receptor beta chains from one sample, sequenced in a study of shared T cell receptors in the human thymus. TCRdb keeps only in-frame clones here, not all; method: immunoSEQ multiplex PCR. The sample consists of roughly 410,000 clones, roughly 94% of them appearing once. The sample was thymocytes. The receptors shown here come from a human donor.

This chain links TRBV5-1 with TRBJ2-7; 8 bases are a match to TRBD1. Trimming took 0 bases from V and 2 from J; bases not matched to a gene: 10. Germline V lookup: CDR1 SGHRS, CDR2 YFSETQ. CDR3 length equals 17 residues. The CDR3 coding sequence is TGCGCCAGCAGCTTGGGGGGCCCAGGGGGCCAAACCTACGAGCAGTACTTC. This gives the protein CASSLGGPGGQTYEQYF.

This rearrangement joins TRBV7-9 to TRBJ2-7; D may correspond to TRBD1 or TRBD2 (5 bases each). The CDR3 is made up of 16 amino acids. Germline V gives CDR1 SEHNR, CDR2 FQNEAQ (reference sequence). Trimming removed 5 bases at V and 6 bases at J, with 23 bases between. CDR3 nucleotides: TGTGCCAGCAGCCCTCGCTTGAGGGGATCGTCATCCGAGCAGTACTTC. Protein sequence: CASSPRLRGSSSEQYF.

The rearrangement uses TRBV18 and TRBJ2-3; unclear D gene. V was trimmed by 3 bases and J by 4 bases, leaving 8 bases between them. The germline CDR1 and CDR2 sequences are KGHSH and LQKENI. This CDR3 is 13 amino acids long. CDR3 coding DNA: TGTGCCAGCTCACCCCCTTTAGCAGATACGCAGTATTTT. Translation gives CASSPPLADTQYF.

V gene TRBV19 combines with J gene TRBJ1-5; the match to TRBD1 covers 10 bases. Germline trimming cut 7 bases from V and 8 bases from J; bases unmatched to any gene: 8. This CDR3 is built from 14 residues. CDR1 and CDR2 (germline): LNHDA, SQIVND (reference sequence). For the CDR3, the DNA is TGTGCCAGTATTCTGACAGGGGGCGGCGAGCCCCAGCATTTT. Amino acids: CASILTGGGEPQHF.

This chain joins TRBV27 and TRBJ2-3; D is possibly TRBD1 (5 bases). This CDR3 is 15 amino acids long. Trimming removed 2 bases at V and 1 base at J, with 10 bases between. Germline CDR1 MNHEY, CDR2 SMNVEV (reference sequence). As DNA, the CDR3 is TGTGCCAGCAGTTTAGCGGAAGGGGGCACAGATACGCAGTATTTT. This gives the protein CASSLAEGGTDTQYF.

The genes are TRBV9 and TRBJ1-2; weak D call: TRBD1 (5 bases). Germline V gives CDR1 SGDLS, CDR2 YYNGEE. Trimming cost V 2 bases and J 8 bases, with 28 bases left between them. This CDR3 region has 18 residues. The CDR3 loop reads CASSVIVDPGPFPWGYTF. In DNA form, the CDR3 reads TGTGCCAGCAGCGTCATCGTTGATCCGGGACCATTTCCTTGGGGCTACACCTTC.

The rearrangement uses TRBV5-6 and TRBJ2-5, with D possibly being TRBD2 (6 bases). Between the trimmed V and J ends, which lost 4 bases and 5 bases, there was a span of 15 bases. The CDR3 runs to 14 residues. Germline CDR1 and CDR2: SGHDT and YYEEEE. CDR3 bases: TGTGCCAGCAGCATCCGTCGAGGAGGGGAGACCCAGTACTTC. Encoded protein: CASSIRRGGETQYF.

The chain employs TRBV27 and TRBJ2-7; D is ambiguous. V lost 8 bases to trimming and J lost 6 bases, with 14 bases between them. Germline V gives CDR1 MNHEY, CDR2 SMNVEV (reference sequence). The CDR3 contains 12 residues. This CDR3 reads CASSSRAAEQYF. DNA for the CDR3: TGTGCCAGCTCATCTAGGGCGGCCGAGCAGTACTTC.

This chain uses TRBV19 with TRBJ2-3, with TRBD2 matching over 9 bases. V was clipped by 9 bases and J by 3 bases; unmatched bases: 16. Germline V lookup: CDR1 LNHDA, CDR2 SQIVND (reference sequence). This CDR3 comprises 17 residues. The CDR3 region is CASGGQREAFGTDTQYF. CDR3 in DNA: TGTGCCAGCGGGGGCCAGCGGGAGGCCTTTGGTACAGATACGCAGTATTTT.

The chain uses TRBV7-2 and TRBJ1-2; tentative D call: TRBD1 (6 bases). CDR1 is SGHTA, CDR2 FQGNSA, per germline. The V end was cut by 1 base, the J end by 4 bases, with 13 bases between. This CDR3 is built from 15 residues. CDR3 nucleotides: TGTGCCAGCAGCTTAGTGAGTCGGGACATCTATGGCTACACCTTC. This sequence encodes CASSLVSRDIYGYTF.

The chain employs TRBV29-1 and TRBJ2-5, with a weak D call TRBD1 (6 bases). Trimming shortened V by 6 bases and J by 3 bases, and 14 bases separated the two germline ends. CDR3 length equals 13 residues. The V gene's germline CDR1 is SQVTM and CDR2 ANQGSEA. This CDR3 reads CSVGARRKETQYF. The CDR3 region has the DNA TGCAGCGTGGGGGCGCGGAGGAAAGAGACCCAGTACTTC. Supplemented by reference TRBV29-1 and TRBJ2-5, the full variable domain reads SAVISQKPSRDICQRGTSLTIQCQVDSQVTMMFWYRQQPGQSLTLIATANQGSEATYESGFVIDKFPISRPNLTFSTLTVSNMSPEDSSIYLCSVGARRKETQYFGPGTRLLVL.

V and J are TRBV28 and TRBJ2-7, with 7 bases matching TRBD1. The CDR3 runs to 12 residues. After removal of 4 bases from V and 6 bases from J, the junction contained 3 bases not matched to a gene. The germline V gene has CDR1 MDHEN and CDR2 SYDVKM. CDR3 region: CASSWDRSEQYF. DNA of the CDR3: TGTGCCAGCAGTTGGGACAGAAGCGAGCAGTACTTC.

This clone was seen a single time. The chain links TRBV19 to TRBJ2-1; D uncertain. Germline loops: CDR1 LNHDA, CDR2 SQIVND (reference sequence). The CDR3 covers 15 residues. V lost 3 bases and J 2 bases, leaving 11 bases between the germline ends. Written as DNA, the CDR3 is TGTGCCAGTAGTATCGGTAGCCCCCCCTACAATGAGCAGTTCTTC. Translation: CASSIGSPPYNEQFF.

J is TRBJ2-1 and V is TRBV29-1, with 7 positions matching TRBD1. Looked up from germline, CDR1 is SQVTM and CDR2 is ANQGSEA. The CDR3 has 16 residues. V dropped 2 bases and J dropped 4; count of bases not matched to a gene: 11. DNA of the CDR3: TGCAGCGTTGAATGTAGGGGGAGCAGGGGGTACAATGAGCAGTTCTTC. This translates into CSVECRGSRGYNEQFF.

The chain joins TRBV28 to TRBJ1-3; possible D gene TRBD1, 5 bases. V was trimmed by 3 bases and J by 5 bases, leaving 14 bases between them. The CDR3 covers 15 residues. Germline V gene data show CDR1 as MDHEN and CDR2 as SYDVKM. Here the CDR3 DNA reads TGTGCCAGCAGTTTCAGGAGACAGTGTAGAAACACCATATATTTT. Its translation: CASSFRRQCRNTIYF.

On this clone itself: The same CDR3 arises from other DNA sequences in this sample as well. The rearrangement joins TRBV27 to TRBJ2-6; D is undetermined. Germline CDR1 and CDR2: MNHEY and SMNVEV (reference sequence). CDR3 size: 12 residues. V was pared by 6 bases and J by 0 bases, with 0 bases between. CDR3 sequence reads: CASSSGANVLTF. The CDR3 region has the DNA TGTGCCAGCAGCTCTGGGGCCAACGTCCTGACTTTC.

The chain employs TRBV5-1 and TRBJ2-3; tentatively, D is TRBD2 (6 bases). Trimming stripped 0 bases from V and 5 bases from J, with 13 bases between. This CDR3 is built from 15 residues. Germline loops: CDR1 SGHRS, CDR2 YFSETQ. CDR3 in DNA: TGCGCCAGCAGCTTGGAGGGTCTAGCGATAGATACGCAGTATTTT. Translation: CASSLEGLAIDTQYF.

This chain uses TRBV19 with TRBJ2-7, with a weak D call TRBD1 (5 bases). V gave up 4 bases and J gave up 4 bases, with 14 bases separating them. The germline CDR1 and CDR2 sequences are LNHDA and SQIVND (reference sequence). The CDR3 totals 14 residues. CDR3 sequence: CASSTSTAEYEQYF. CDR3 nucleotides: TGTGCCAGTAGTACCTCGACAGCAGAGTACGAGCAGTACTTC.

The chain joins TRBV21-1 to TRBJ1-5; the D segment call TRBD1 is taken from the table without a DNA check. TRBV21-1 is reported as a pseudogene. The CDR3 loop spans 17 amino acids. The CDR3 here is CASSKRGTGVSNQPQHF. The DNA for the CDR3 is TGTGCCAGCAGCAAACGAGGGACAGGGGTGAGCAATCAGCCCCAGCATTTT.

The chain is built from TRBV20-1 and TRBJ2-7, with D uncertain. The V end lost 0 bases, the J end lost 4 bases, and 4 bases lay between the germline ends. The CDR3 spans 11 residues. Germline CDR1 is DFQATT and CDR2 is SNEGSKA (reference sequence). The CDR3 sequence: CSARDAYEQYF. CDR3 DNA: TGCAGTGCTAGAGATGCATACGAGCAGTACTTC.

V gene TRBV21-1 combines with J gene TRBJ1-1; TRBD1, the D gene given by the table, was not confirmed from the DNA. TRBV21-1 is a recognized pseudogene. CDR3 length: 17 amino acids. CDR3 DNA sequence: TGTGCCAGCAAAGGGGCCTTGGGGGCCCAGGTGAACACTGAAGCTTTCTTT. The encoded protein is CASKGALGAQVNTEAFF.

V gene TRBV19 combines with J gene TRBJ1-1, with TRBD1 matching over 9 bases. Germline trimming cut 0 bases from V and 4 bases from J; bases unmatched to any gene: 6. The CDR3 length is 16 residues. CDR1 is LNHDA, CDR2 SQIVND, per germline (reference sequence). This CDR3 reads CASSIDGTGFGTEAFF. The CDR3 DNA follows: TGTGCCAGTAGTATAGACGGGACAGGGTTCGGCACTGAAGCTTTCTTT.

The chain carries TRBV2 and TRBJ2-4, with unresolved D. CDR1 is SNHLY and CDR2 is FYNNEI in the germline V gene. Trimming removed 3 bases at V and 0 bases at J, with 9 bases between. The CDR3 is made up of 15 amino acids. The CDR3 bases are TGTGCCAGCAGTGACCCGGTTCTAGCCAAAAACATTCAGTACTTC. Its translation is CASSDPVLAKNIQYF.

J is TRBJ2-5 and V is TRBV25-1; 9 nucleotides agree with TRBD1. The CDR3 sequence is 14 residues long. Germline V gene lookup returns CDR1 MGHDK and CDR2 SYGVNS. V trimming: 8 bases; J trimming: 5 bases; junction bases outside the gene matches: 9. The CDR3 coding sequence is TGTGCCAGCCGTGCGACAGGGGGTTTTGAGACCCAGTACTTC. Its protein is CASRATGGFETQYF.

The chain links TRBV7-2 to TRBJ2-3; 11 bases fit TRBD2. Germline V gene sequence: CDR1 SGHTA, CDR2 FQGNSA. J was trimmed by 1 base and V by 2 bases; bases with no gene match: 2. This CDR3 has 16 amino acids. The CDR3 region is CASSLSLAGGTDTQYF. The DNA for the CDR3 is TGTGCCAGCAGCTTATCACTAGCGGGAGGCACAGATACGCAGTATTTT.

The V gene is TRBV7-2, the J gene TRBJ2-7, with 8 bases identical to TRBD1. The germline V gene encodes CDR1 SGHTA and CDR2 FQGNSA. Trimming at V came to 5 bases and at J to 5 bases, leaving 11 bases not matched to a gene. The CDR3 extends over 15 amino acids. In DNA form, the CDR3 reads TGTGCCAGCAGCCCGTGGCAGGGGGCGCGGGACGAGCAGTACTTC. Protein product: CASSPWQGARDEQYF.

This clone was detected once. The rearrangement joins TRBV27 to TRBJ2-7, with 8 bases matching TRBD1. Trimming removed 6 bases from V and 1 base from J; junction bases left unmatched: 11. Germline CDR1 and CDR2: MNHEY and SMNVEV (reference sequence). The CDR3 totals 16 residues. CDR3 DNA: TGTGCCAGCAGCCAAAACCGGGACAGGCTATCCTACGAGCAGTACTTC. Residues: CASSQNRDRLSYEQYF.

J is TRBJ2-7 and V is TRBV5-6; D gene unclear. CDR1 is SGHDT and CDR2 is YYEEEE in the germline V gene. V was clipped by 1 base and J by 0 bases, with 11 bases between them. This CDR3 comprises 15 residues. The CDR3 region has the DNA TGTGCCAGCAGCTTGAACGGCAGCCACTCCTACGAGCAGTACTTC. Its translation: CASSLNGSHSYEQYF. Based on the CDR3 plus reference TRBV5-6 and TRBJ2-7, the full variable domain is DAGVTQSPTHLIKTRGQQVTLRCSPKSGHDTVSWYQQALGQGPQFIFQYYEEEERQRGNFPDRFSGHQFPNYSSELNVNALLLGDSALYLCASSLNGSHSYEQYFGPGTRLTVT.

The J gene is TRBJ1-5, the V gene TRBV6-1; 7 nucleotides match TRBD1. Germline loops: CDR1 MNHNS, CDR2 SASEGT. This CDR3 has 17 amino acids. V lost 3 bases, J lost 5 bases, and 13 bases stayed unmatched. The CDR3 nucleotides read TGTGCCAGCAGTGACCAGCGTGGCAGGGGGGAATATCAGCCCCAGCATTTT. It encodes CASSDQRGRGEYQPQHF.